This is a list of T cell receptor beta chains from one sample in a study of OX40 agonist ivuxolimab in advanced cancers. TCRdb keeps only in-frame clones here, not all; method: immunoSEQ multiplex PCR. The sample carries fewer than 85,000 clones, approximately 87% recorded once. The sequences come from CD4+ or CD8+ T cells sorted from blood, collected in a trial of the OX40 agonist ivuxolimab. Every receptor here comes from an adult with an advanced solid tumor such as melanoma, head and neck, liver or kidney cancer. Both conserved end residues are part of each CDR3. Fields, in order: clone size, V gene, D gene, J gene, CDR3 protein, CDR3 DNA. The D gene is left open where the match is weak. Rows may omit the clone size; those that give it use once, few, many or a size class.

clone size: NA; V gene: TRBV2; D gene: NA; J gene: TRBJ2-3; CDR3 protein: CASMGDRNTQYF; CDR3 DNA: TGTGCCAGTATGGGTGACCGGAATACGCAGTATTTT
clone size: NA; V gene: TRBV5-4; D gene: NA; J gene: TRBJ2-3; CDR3 protein: CASSPLKGTDTQYF; CDR3 DNA: TGTGCCAGCAGCCCCCTCAAAGGCACAGATACGCAGTATTTT
clone size: few; V gene: TRBV7-7; D gene: NA; J gene: TRBJ2-5; CDR3 protein: CASSPLAGRETQYF; CDR3 DNA: TGTGCTAGCAGCCCTCTTGCGGGGCGGGAGACCCAGTACTTC
clone size: NA; V gene: TRBV6-5; D gene: NA; J gene: TRBJ1-1; CDR3 protein: CASSVRGSAEAFF; CDR3 DNA: TGTGCCAGCAGTGTCCGGGGATCTGCTGAAGCTTTCTTT
clone size: few; V gene: TRBV6-5; D gene: TRBD2; J gene: TRBJ2-7; CDR3 protein: CASRASGGDNYEQYF; CDR3 DNA: TGTGCCAGCAGGGCTAGCGGGGGGGATAACTACGAGCAGTACTTC
clone size: NA; V gene: TRBV7-9; D gene: TRBD1; J gene: TRBJ1-2; CDR3 protein: CASSLETGDHGYTF; CDR3 DNA: TGTGCCAGCAGCTTAGAAACAGGGGATCATGGCTACACCTTC
clone size: NA; V gene: TRBV11-2; D gene: NA; J gene: TRBJ1-1; CDR3 protein: CASSLKGGATEAFF; CDR3 DNA: TGTGCCAGCAGCCTCAAGGGGGGGGCCACTGAAGCTTTCTTT
clone size: NA; V gene: TRBV6-1; D gene: TRBD1; J gene: TRBJ2-7; CDR3 protein: CASSVTEGASEQYF; CDR3 DNA: TGTGCCAGCAGTGTCACTGAGGGGGCAAGCGAGCAGTACTTC
clone size: NA; V gene: TRBV5-6; D gene: TRBD1; J gene: TRBJ2-5; CDR3 protein: CASSLGQGQETQYF; CDR3 DNA: TGTGCCAGCAGCTTGGGACAGGGACAAGAGACCCAGTACTTC
clone size: NA; V gene: TRBV9; D gene: TRBD2; J gene: TRBJ2-3; CDR3 protein: CASSGGLAVTDTQYF; CDR3 DNA: TGTGCCAGCAGCGGGGGACTAGCGGTAACAGATACGCAGTATTTT
clone size: NA; V gene: TRBV18; D gene: NA; J gene: TRBJ1-3; CDR3 protein: CASSLGDRRSGNTIYF; CDR3 DNA: TGTGCCAGCTCACTAGGTGACAGGCGCTCTGGAAACACCATATATTTT
clone size: NA; V gene: TRBV7-9; D gene: NA; J gene: TRBJ2-2; CDR3 protein: CATAGAFENTGELFF; CDR3 DNA: TGTGCCACCGCCGGAGCCTTTGAAAACACCGGGGAGCTGTTTTTT
clone size: NA; V gene: TRBV29-1; D gene: NA; J gene: TRBJ1-2; CDR3 protein: CSVQGFYGYTF; CDR3 DNA: TGCAGCGTCCAGGGGTTCTATGGCTACACCTTC
clone size: NA; V gene: TRBV19; D gene: TRBD1; J gene: TRBJ1-2; CDR3 protein: CASSRSGTGASYGYTF; CDR3 DNA: TGTGCCAGTAGTAGGTCCGGGACAGGGGCCAGCTATGGCTACACCTTC
clone size: NA; V gene: TRBV18; D gene: TRBD1; J gene: TRBJ1-5; CDR3 protein: CASSPGTGGTGQPQHF; CDR3 DNA: TGTGCCAGCTCACCGGGGACAGGGGGCACGGGCCAGCCCCAGCATTTT
clone size: once; V gene: TRBV7-2; D gene: NA; J gene: TRBJ1-5; CDR3 protein: CASSFFQPQHF; CDR3 DNA: TGTGCCAGCAGCTTTTTTCAGCCCCAGCATTTT
clone size: NA; V gene: TRBV19; D gene: NA; J gene: TRBJ1-5; CDR3 protein: CASSIGGAGVSNQPQHF; CDR3 DNA: TGTGCCAGTAGTATCGGGGGGGCAGGGGTTAGCAATCAGCCCCAGCATTTT
clone size: NA; V gene: TRBV7-7; D gene: NA; J gene: TRBJ2-5; CDR3 protein: CASAPLEETQYF; CDR3 DNA: TGTGCTAGCGCCCCCCTTGAGGAGACCCAGTACTTC
clone size: NA; V gene: TRBV21-1; D gene: NA; J gene: TRBJ1-1; CDR3 protein: CASSSTEAFF; CDR3 DNA: TGTGCCAGCAGCAGCACTGAAGCTTTCTTT
clone size: few; V gene: TRBV30; D gene: TRBD1; J gene: TRBJ1-2; CDR3 protein: CAWGTGGESYTF; CDR3 DNA: TGTGCCTGGGGGACAGGGGGCGAGAGCTACACCTTC
clone size: NA; V gene: TRBV30; D gene: NA; J gene: TRBJ2-5; CDR3 protein: CAWSEGQAQETQYF; CDR3 DNA: TGTGCCTGGAGTGAAGGCCAGGCCCAAGAGACCCAGTACTTC
clone size: NA; V gene: TRBV5-6; D gene: NA; J gene: TRBJ2-2; CDR3 protein: CASSLGPGELFF; CDR3 DNA: TGTGCCAGCAGCTTGGGTCCCGGGGAGCTGTTTTTT
clone size: once; V gene: TRBV5-8; D gene: NA; J gene: TRBJ2-2; CDR3 protein: CASSLMMNTGELFF; CDR3 DNA: TGTGCCAGCAGCTTGATGATGAACACCGGGGAGCTGTTTTTT
clone size: NA; V gene: TRBV7-9; D gene: NA; J gene: TRBJ1-2; CDR3 protein: CASSRRDYGYTF; CDR3 DNA: TGTGCCAGCAGCCGGAGGGACTATGGCTACACCTTC
clone size: NA; V gene: TRBV5-5; D gene: TRBD1; J gene: TRBJ2-3; CDR3 protein: CASRLTGTGVRETDTQYF; CDR3 DNA: TGTGCCAGCAGGTTGACCGGGACAGGGGTGAGAGAGACAGATACGCAGTATTTT
clone size: few; V gene: TRBV4-1; D gene: NA; J gene: TRBJ1-1; CDR3 protein: CASSQGANTEAFF; CDR3 DNA: TGCGCCAGCAGCCAAGGAGCGAACACTGAAGCTTTCTTT
clone size: NA; V gene: TRBV11-2; D gene: TRBD2; J gene: TRBJ2-3; CDR3 protein: CASSSGGAADTQYF; CDR3 DNA: TGTGCCAGCAGTTCGGGGGGGGCCGCAGATACGCAGTATTTT
clone size: NA; V gene: TRBV19; D gene: NA; J gene: TRBJ2-3; CDR3 protein: CASRDRAGSGDTQYF; CDR3 DNA: TGTGCCAGTAGGGATAGGGCGGGGTCGGGAGATACGCAGTATTTT
clone size: NA; V gene: TRBV27; D gene: TRBD2; J gene: TRBJ2-3; CDR3 protein: CASSPGLAGDGLDTQYF; CDR3 DNA: TGTGCCAGCAGTCCTGGACTAGCGGGGGATGGGTTAGATACGCAGTATTTT
clone size: NA; V gene: TRBV5-1; D gene: NA; J gene: TRBJ1-5; CDR3 protein: CASSSGTSNQPQHF; CDR3 DNA: TGCGCCAGCAGCTCGGGGACTAGCAATCAGCCCCAGCATTTT
clone size: NA; V gene: TRBV7-9; D gene: NA; J gene: TRBJ1-2; CDR3 protein: CASSLMAGVNGYTF; CDR3 DNA: TGTGCCAGCAGCTTAATGGCAGGAGTAAATGGCTACACCTTC
clone size: NA; V gene: TRBV7-2; D gene: NA; J gene: TRBJ2-2; CDR3 protein: CASSFSGGAGELFF; CDR3 DNA: TGTGCCAGCAGCTTTTCAGGAGGAGCCGGGGAGCTGTTTTTT
clone size: few; V gene: TRBV19; D gene: TRBD2; J gene: TRBJ2-5; CDR3 protein: CASSIGLAGGRQETQYF; CDR3 DNA: TGTGCCAGTAGTATCGGGCTAGCGGGGGGCCGCCAAGAGACCCAGTACTTC
clone size: NA; V gene: TRBV5-4; D gene: NA; J gene: TRBJ1-3; CDR3 protein: CASSPTGLSGNTIYF; CDR3 DNA: TGTGCCAGCAGCCCGACGGGACTGTCTGGAAACACCATATATTTT
clone size: few; V gene: TRBV5-4; D gene: TRBD1; J gene: TRBJ2-1; CDR3 protein: CASRKEAGDRRGEQFF; CDR3 DNA: TGTGCCAGCAGAAAGGAGGCCGGGGACAGGAGAGGTGAGCAGTTCTTC
clone size: NA; V gene: TRBV9; D gene: NA; J gene: TRBJ1-4; CDR3 protein: CASSPTGTTNEKLFF; CDR3 DNA: TGTGCCAGCAGCCCGACGGGTACAACTAATGAAAAACTGTTTTTT
clone size: NA; V gene: TRBV6-1; D gene: TRBD1; J gene: TRBJ2-7; CDR3 protein: CASKGQVTREQYF; CDR3 DNA: TGTGCCAGCAAAGGACAGGTAACCCGGGAGCAGTACTTC
clone size: NA; V gene: TRBV5-6; D gene: NA; J gene: TRBJ1-2; CDR3 protein: CASSLVGGNYGYTF; CDR3 DNA: TGTGCCAGCAGCCTGGTAGGAGGCAACTATGGCTACACCTTC
clone size: NA; V gene: TRBV7-2; D gene: NA; J gene: TRBJ1-1; CDR3 protein: CASSRRNTEAFF; CDR3 DNA: TGTGCCAGCAGCCGCAGGAACACTGAAGCTTTCTTT
clone size: once; V gene: TRBV7-9; D gene: NA; J gene: TRBJ2-7; CDR3 protein: CASSLFTAGEQYF; CDR3 DNA: TGTGCCAGCAGCCTATTTACGGCAGGCGAGCAGTACTTC
clone size: NA; V gene: TRBV5-4; D gene: TRBD1; J gene: TRBJ1-3; CDR3 protein: CASSHVPGQGPLSGNTIYF; CDR3 DNA: TGTGCCAGCAGCCACGTCCCGGGACAGGGCCCTCTCTCTGGAAACACCATATATTTT
clone size: NA; V gene: TRBV19; D gene: TRBD2; J gene: TRBJ2-3; CDR3 protein: CASSTPGGRTDTQYF; CDR3 DNA: TGTGCCAGTAGTACCCCGGGGGGGCGGACAGATACGCAGTATTTT
clone size: NA; V gene: TRBV6-5; D gene: NA; J gene: TRBJ2-1; CDR3 protein: CASRTPGRGNEQFF; CDR3 DNA: TGTGCCAGCAGGACACCGGGACGAGGGAATGAGCAGTTCTTC
clone size: NA; V gene: TRBV30; D gene: NA; J gene: TRBJ2-5; CDR3 protein: CAWSVGGTETQYF; CDR3 DNA: TGTGCCTGGAGTGTCGGGGGCACGGAGACCCAGTACTTC
clone size: NA; V gene: TRBV27; D gene: TRBD2; J gene: TRBJ2-2; CDR3 protein: CATTAAGGFDTGELFF; CDR3 DNA: TGTGCCACTACGGCGGCGGGGGGGTTCGACACCGGGGAGCTGTTTTTT
clone size: NA; V gene: TRBV4-1; D gene: NA; J gene: TRBJ1-2; CDR3 protein: CASSQDESRGGRPGYGYTF; CDR3 DNA: TGCGCCAGCAGCCAAGATGAGAGTCGGGGAGGACGCCCAGGGTATGGCTACACCTTC
clone size: NA; V gene: TRBV19; D gene: NA; J gene: TRBJ1-4; CDR3 protein: CASSRDQLNEKLFF; CDR3 DNA: TGTGCCAGTAGCCGGGACCAACTTAATGAAAAACTGTTTTTT
clone size: few; V gene: TRBV27; D gene: NA; J gene: TRBJ1-6; CDR3 protein: CASSWGTAAASPLHF; CDR3 DNA: TGTGCCAGCAGTTGGGGGACGGCCGCCGCTTCACCCCTCCACTTT
clone size: NA; V gene: TRBV9; D gene: TRBD2; J gene: TRBJ2-3; CDR3 protein: CASSVEGTSGGIDTQYF; CDR3 DNA: TGTGCCAGCAGCGTAGAGGGGACTAGCGGCGGTATAGATACGCAGTATTTT
clone size: NA; V gene: TRBV11-2; D gene: NA; J gene: TRBJ1-1; CDR3 protein: CASSLDPGLTEAFF; CDR3 DNA: TGTGCCAGCAGCTTAGACCCGGGTTTGACTGAAGCTTTCTTT
clone size: NA; V gene: TRBV7-8; D gene: NA; J gene: TRBJ1-4; CDR3 protein: CASSLRGGATNEKLFF; CDR3 DNA: TGTGCCAGCAGCTTAAGGGGGGGCGCGACTAATGAAAAACTGTTTTTT
clone size: NA; V gene: TRBV27; D gene: NA; J gene: TRBJ2-7; CDR3 protein: CASSLLGRYEQYF; CDR3 DNA: TGTGCCAGCAGTTTACTCGGGAGATACGAGCAGTACTTC
clone size: NA; V gene: TRBV5-1; D gene: TRBD1; J gene: TRBJ2-3; CDR3 protein: CASSLETGRQDTQYF; CDR3 DNA: TGCGCCAGCAGCTTGGAGACAGGGAGACAAGATACGCAGTATTTT